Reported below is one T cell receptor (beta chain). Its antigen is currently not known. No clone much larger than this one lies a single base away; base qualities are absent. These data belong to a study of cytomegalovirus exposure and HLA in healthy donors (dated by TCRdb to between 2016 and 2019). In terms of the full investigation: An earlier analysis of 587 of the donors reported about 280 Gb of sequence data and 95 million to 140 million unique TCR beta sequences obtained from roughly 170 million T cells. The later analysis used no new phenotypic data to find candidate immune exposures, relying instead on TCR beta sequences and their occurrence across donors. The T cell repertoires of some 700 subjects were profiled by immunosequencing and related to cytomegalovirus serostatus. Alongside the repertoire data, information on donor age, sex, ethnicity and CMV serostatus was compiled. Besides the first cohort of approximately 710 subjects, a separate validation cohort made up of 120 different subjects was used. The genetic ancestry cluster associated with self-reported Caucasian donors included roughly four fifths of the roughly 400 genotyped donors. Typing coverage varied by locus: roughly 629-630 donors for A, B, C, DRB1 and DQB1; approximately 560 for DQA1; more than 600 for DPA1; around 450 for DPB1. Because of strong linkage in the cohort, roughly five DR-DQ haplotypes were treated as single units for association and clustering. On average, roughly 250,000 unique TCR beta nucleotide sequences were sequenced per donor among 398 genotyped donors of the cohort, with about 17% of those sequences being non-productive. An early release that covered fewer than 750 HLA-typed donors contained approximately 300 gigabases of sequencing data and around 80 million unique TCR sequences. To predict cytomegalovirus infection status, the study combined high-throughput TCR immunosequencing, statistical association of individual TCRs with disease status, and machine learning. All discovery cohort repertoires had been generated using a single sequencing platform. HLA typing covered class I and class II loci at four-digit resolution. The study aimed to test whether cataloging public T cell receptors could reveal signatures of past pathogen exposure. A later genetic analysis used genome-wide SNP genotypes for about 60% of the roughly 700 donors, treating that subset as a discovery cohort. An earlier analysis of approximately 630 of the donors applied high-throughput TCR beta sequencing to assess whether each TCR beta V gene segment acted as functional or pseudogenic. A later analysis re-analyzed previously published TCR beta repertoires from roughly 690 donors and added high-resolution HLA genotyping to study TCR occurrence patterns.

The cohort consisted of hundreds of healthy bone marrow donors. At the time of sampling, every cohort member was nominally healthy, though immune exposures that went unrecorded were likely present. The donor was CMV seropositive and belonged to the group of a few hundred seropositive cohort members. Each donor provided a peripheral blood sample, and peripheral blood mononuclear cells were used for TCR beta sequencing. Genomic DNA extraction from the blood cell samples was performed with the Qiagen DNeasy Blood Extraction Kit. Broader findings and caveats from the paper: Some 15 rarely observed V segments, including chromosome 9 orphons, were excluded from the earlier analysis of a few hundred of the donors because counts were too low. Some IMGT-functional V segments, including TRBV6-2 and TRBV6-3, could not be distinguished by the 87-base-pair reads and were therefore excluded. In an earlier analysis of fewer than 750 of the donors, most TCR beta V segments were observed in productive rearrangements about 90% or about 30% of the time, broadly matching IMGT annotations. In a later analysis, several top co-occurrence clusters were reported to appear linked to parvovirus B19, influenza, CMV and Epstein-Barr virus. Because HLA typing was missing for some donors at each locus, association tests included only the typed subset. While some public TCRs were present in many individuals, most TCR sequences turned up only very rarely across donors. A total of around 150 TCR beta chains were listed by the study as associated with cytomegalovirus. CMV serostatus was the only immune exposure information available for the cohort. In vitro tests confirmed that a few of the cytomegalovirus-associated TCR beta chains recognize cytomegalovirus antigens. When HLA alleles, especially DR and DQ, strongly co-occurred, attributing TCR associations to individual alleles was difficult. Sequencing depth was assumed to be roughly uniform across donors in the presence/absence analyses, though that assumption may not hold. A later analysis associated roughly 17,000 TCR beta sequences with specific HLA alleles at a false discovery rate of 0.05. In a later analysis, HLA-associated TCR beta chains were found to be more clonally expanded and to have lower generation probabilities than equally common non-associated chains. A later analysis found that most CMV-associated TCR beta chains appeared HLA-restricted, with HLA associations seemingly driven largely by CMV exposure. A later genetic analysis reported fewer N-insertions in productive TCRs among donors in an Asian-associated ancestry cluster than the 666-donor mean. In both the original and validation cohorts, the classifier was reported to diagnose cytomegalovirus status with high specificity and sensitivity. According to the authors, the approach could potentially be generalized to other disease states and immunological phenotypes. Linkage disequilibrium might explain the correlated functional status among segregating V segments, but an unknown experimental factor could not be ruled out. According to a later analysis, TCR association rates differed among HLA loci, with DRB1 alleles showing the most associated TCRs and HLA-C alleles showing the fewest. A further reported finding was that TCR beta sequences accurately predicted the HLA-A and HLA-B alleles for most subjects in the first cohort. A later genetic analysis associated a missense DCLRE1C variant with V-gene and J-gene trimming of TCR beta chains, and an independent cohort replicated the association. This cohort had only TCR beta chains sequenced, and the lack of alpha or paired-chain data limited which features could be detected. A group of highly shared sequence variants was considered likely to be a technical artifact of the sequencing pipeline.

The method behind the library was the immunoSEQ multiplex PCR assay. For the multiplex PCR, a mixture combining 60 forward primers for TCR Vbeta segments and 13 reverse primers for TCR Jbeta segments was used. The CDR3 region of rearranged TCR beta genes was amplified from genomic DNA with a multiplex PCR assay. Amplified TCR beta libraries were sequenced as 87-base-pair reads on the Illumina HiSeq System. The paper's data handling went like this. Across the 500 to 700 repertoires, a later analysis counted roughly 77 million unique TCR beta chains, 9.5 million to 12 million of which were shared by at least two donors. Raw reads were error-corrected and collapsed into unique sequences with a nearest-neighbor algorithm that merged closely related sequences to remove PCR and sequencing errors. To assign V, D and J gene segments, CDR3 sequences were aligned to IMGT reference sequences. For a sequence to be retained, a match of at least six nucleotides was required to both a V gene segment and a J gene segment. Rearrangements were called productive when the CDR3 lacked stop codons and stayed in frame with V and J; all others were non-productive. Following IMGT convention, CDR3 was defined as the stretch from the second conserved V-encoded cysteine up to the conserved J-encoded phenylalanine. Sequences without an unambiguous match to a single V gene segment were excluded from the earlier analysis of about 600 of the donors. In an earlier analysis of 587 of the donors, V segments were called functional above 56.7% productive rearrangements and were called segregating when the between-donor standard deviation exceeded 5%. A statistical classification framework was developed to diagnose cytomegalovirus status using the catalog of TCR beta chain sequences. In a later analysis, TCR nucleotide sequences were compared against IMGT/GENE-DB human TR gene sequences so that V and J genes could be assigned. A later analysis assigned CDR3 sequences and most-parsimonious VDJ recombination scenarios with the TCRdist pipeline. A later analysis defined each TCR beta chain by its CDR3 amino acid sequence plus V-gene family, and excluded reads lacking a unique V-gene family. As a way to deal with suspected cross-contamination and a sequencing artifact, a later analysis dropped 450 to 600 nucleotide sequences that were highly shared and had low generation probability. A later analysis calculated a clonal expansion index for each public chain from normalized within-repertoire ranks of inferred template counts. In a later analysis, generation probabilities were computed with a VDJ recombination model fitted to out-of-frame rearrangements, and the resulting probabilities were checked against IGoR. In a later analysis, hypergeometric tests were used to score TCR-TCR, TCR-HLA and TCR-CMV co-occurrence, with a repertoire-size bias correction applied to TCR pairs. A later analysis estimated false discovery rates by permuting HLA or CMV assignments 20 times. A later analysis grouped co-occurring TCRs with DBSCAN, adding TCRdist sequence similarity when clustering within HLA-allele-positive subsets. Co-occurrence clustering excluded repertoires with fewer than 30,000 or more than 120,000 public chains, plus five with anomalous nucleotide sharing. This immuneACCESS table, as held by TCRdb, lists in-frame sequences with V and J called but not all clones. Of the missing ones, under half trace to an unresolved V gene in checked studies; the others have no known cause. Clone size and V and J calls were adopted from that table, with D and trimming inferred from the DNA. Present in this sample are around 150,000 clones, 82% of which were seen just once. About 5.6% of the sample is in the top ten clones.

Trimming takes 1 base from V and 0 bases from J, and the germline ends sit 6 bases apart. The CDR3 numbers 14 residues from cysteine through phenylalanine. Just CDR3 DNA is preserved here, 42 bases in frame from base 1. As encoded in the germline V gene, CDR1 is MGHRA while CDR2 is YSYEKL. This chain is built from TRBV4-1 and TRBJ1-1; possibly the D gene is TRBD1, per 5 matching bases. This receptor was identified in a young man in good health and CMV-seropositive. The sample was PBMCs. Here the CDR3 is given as CASSQARVNTEAFF. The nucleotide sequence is TGCGCCAGCAGCCAAGCCAGGGTGAACACTGAAGCTTTCTTT.